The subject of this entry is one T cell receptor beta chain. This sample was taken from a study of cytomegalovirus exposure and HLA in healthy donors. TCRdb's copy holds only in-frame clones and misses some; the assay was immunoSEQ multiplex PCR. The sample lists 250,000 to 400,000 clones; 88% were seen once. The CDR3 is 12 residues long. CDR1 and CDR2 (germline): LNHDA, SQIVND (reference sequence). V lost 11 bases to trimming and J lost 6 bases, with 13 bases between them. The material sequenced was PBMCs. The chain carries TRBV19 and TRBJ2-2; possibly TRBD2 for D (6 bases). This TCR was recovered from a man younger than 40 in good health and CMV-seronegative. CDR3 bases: TGTGCCGGCCGGGAGAGTGCCGGGGAGCTGTTTTTT. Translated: CAGRESAGELFF. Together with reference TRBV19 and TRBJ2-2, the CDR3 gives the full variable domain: DGGITQSPKYLFRKEGQNVTLSCEQNLNHDAMYWYRQDPGQGLRLIYYSQIVNDFQKGDIAEGYSVSREKKESFPLTVTSAQKNPTAFYLCAGRESAGELFFGEGSRLTVL.